This TCR beta chain was obtained from a study of T cells after yellow fever vaccination (dated by TCRdb to about 2019). Regarding the research as a whole: Libraries from fractions with low cell numbers were prepared with the SMART-Seq v4 Ultra Low Input RNA kit. Bulk TCR alpha and beta repertoires were sequenced longitudinally to track T-cell clones before and after primary and booster YFV17D yellow fever vaccination. Two healthy male donors, one aged 18 to 29 and one aged 30 to 40 years, were included in the cohort. Blood was drawn at multiple timepoints before and after primary and secondary immunization, with bulk PBMC replicates and cell subsets isolated.

The paper as a whole reports these results and caveats: The secondary T-cell response was found to be weaker but faster than the primary response, with a peak reached on day 5 rather than on day 15. A small fraction of clonotypes showed up in both the CD4 and CD8 compartments, probably as a result of convergent recombination. Most clones expanded after primary vaccination were re-detected after the booster (just under 97% of CD4 and 88% of CD8), suggesting broad memory maintenance. Computational filtering was needed because FACS-sorted repertoires could contain abundant contaminating clonotypes from the bulk population. Because only a couple of donors were included in the study, the extent to which the findings can be generalized is limited.

The treatment or condition label on this specimen signifies: live attenuated yellow fever vaccine strain. PBMCs were isolated from peripheral blood using a standard Ficoll-Paque protocol. CD4 and CD8 T-cell fractions were isolated with Dynabeads CD4 and CD8 positive selection kits. TriZol was used to extract RNA from bulk PBMCs, from CD4 and CD8 fractions, and from dextramer-positive and dextramer-negative fractions. The sequencer listed for this sample is Illumina NovaSeq 6000. TCR cDNA was synthesized by 5'RACE template switching, which introduced a universal primer site and unique molecular identifiers. Priming of cDNA synthesis was performed from both the TCR alpha and TCR beta constant segments. Library amplification used two PCR steps, and the second PCR step added sample barcodes and sequencing adapters. Sequencing of libraries was done on Illumina HiSeq 2500 (2x100 bp) or NovaSeq (2x150 bp). In the original analysis: Reads were demultiplexed and collapsed into UMI consensus sequences with MIGEC, and V(D)J alignment was performed with MiXCR. Vaccine-responding clonotypes were identified with edgeR using replicate PBMC samples, with FDR below 0.01 and a log2 fold change above 5 up to day 15 being required. Bulk clonotypes were assigned CD4 or CD8 identity according to which sequenced CD4 or CD8 repertoire held them at higher abundance. The raw public reads went through TCRdb reprocessing: fastp at Q25, MiXCR clone calling, in-frame beta chains kept. One record per CDR3 amino acid sequence lists the most common genes and DNA. These V and J calls originate from TCRdb's pipeline instead of the authors' own analysis. The sample includes about 340,000 distinct CDR3 sequences, with approximately 12% observed a single time. About 3% of the sample rests with the top ten.

The table lists this clonotype with a few counts. Its antigen is not yet known. The sample holds no much larger clone one base away, and base qualities are not on file. The junction shows trimming of 5 bases on V and 5 bases on J, plus 13 bases between the germline ends. From its cysteine to its phenylalanine, the CDR3 spans 14 amino acids. The kept DNA is CDR3 alone, 42 bases in frame from the first base. CDR1 and CDR2, looked up from the germline V gene, are SGHTA and FQGNSA. This specimen consisted of CD4+ T cells sorted from PBMCs, obtained 15 days after the yellow fever booster vaccination. The source is a man between 18 and 35 years old who received the YFV17D yellow fever vaccine. The chain was built from TRBV7-2 and TRBJ2-1; no D gene can be assigned with confidence. CDR3 protein: CASSRTLGHNEQFF. Here is the DNA: TGTGCCAGCAGCCGTACTCTAGGTCACAATGAGCAGTTCTTC.